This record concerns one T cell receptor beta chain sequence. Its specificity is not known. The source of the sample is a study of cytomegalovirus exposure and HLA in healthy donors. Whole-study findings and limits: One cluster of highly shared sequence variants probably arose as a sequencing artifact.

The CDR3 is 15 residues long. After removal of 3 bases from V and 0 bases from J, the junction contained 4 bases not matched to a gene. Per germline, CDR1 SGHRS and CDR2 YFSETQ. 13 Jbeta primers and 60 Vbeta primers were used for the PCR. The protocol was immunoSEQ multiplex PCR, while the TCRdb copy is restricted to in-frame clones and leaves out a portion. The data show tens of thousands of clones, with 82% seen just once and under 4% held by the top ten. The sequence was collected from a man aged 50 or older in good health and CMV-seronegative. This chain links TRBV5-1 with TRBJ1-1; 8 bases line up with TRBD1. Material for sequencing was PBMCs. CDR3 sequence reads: CASSSTGVLNTEAFF. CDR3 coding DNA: TGCGCCAGCAGCTCGACAGGGGTGCTGAACACTGAAGCTTTCTTT.